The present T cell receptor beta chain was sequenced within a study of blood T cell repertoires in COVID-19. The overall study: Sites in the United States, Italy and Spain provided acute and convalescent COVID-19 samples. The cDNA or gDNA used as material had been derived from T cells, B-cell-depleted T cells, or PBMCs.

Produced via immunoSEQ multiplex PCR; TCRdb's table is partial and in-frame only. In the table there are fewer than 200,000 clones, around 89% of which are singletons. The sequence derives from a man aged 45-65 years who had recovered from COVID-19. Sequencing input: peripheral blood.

The CDR3 loop is CASSNRDRAYQETQYF. In DNA, the CDR3 is TGCGCCAGCAGCAACCGGGACAGGGCGTACCAAGAGACCCAGTACTTC. This chain links TRBV4-1 with TRBJ2-5; 9 bases align to TRBD1. Trimming cost V 5 bases and J 0 bases; bases outside gene matches: 7. CDR3 length: 16 amino acids. Per germline, CDR1 MGHRA and CDR2 YSYEKL.